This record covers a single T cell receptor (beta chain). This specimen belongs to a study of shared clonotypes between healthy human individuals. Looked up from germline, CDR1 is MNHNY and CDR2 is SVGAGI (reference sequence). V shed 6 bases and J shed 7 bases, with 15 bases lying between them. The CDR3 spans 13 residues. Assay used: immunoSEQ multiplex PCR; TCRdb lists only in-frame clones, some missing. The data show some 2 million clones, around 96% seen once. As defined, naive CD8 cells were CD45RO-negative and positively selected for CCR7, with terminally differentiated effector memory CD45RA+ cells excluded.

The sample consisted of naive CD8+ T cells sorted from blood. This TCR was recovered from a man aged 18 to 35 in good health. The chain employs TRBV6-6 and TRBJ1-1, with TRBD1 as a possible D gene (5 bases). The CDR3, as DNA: TGTGCCAGCAGCCTCGGGACTCTGTTTGAAGCTTTCTTT. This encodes CASSLGTLFEAFF.